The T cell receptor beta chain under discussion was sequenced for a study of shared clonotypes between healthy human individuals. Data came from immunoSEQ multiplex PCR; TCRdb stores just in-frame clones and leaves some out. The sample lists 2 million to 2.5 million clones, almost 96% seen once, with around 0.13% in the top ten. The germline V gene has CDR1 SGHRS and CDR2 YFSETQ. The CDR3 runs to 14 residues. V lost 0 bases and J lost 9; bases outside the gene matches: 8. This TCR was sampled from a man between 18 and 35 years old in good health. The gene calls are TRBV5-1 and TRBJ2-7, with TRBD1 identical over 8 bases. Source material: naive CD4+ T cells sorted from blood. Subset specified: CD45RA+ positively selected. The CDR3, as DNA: TGCGCCAGCAGCTTGGAGGACAGGGACTCGAGGCAGTACTTC. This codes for CASSLEDRDSRQYF.